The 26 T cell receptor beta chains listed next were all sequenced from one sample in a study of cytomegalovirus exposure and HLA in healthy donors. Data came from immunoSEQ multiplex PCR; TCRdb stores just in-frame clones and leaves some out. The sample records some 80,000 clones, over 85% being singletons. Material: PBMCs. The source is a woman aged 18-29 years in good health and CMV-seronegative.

CDR3 in amino acids: CASSLGRVGGTFDGQYF. The DNA of the CDR3 is TGTGCCAGCAGTCTCGGAAGAGTTGGGGGGACCTTTGACGGGCAGTACTTC. This rearrangement joins TRBV28 to TRBJ2-7; perhaps TRBD2 as D (6 bases). Trimming took off 5 bases at V and 9 bases at J, with 29 bases between the two ends. The length of the CDR3 is 17 residues. Germline CDR1 is MDHEN and CDR2 is SYDVKM.

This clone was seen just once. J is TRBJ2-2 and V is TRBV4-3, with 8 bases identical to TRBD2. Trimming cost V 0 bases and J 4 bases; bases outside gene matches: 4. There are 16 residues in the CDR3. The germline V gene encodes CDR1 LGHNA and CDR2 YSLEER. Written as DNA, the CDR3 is TGCGCCAGCAGCCAAGATCGTCTAGCGGGCACCGGGGAGCTGTTTTTT. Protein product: CASSQDRLAGTGELFF.

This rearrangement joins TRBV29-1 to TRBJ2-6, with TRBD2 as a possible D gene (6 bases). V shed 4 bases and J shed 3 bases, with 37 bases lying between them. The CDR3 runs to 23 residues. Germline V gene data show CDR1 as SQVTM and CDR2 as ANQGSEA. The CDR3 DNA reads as TGCAGCGTTGCCCTGGATGGGAGTAGGTGGCGGGGCAAAGGGTCATATGGGGCCAACGTCCTGACTTTC. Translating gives CSVALDGSRWRGKGSYGANVLTF.

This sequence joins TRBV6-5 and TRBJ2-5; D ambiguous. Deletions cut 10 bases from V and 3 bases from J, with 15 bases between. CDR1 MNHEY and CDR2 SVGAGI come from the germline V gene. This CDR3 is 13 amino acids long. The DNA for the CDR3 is TGTGCCACCGCTGCCGACGAGGAAGAGACCCAGTACTTC. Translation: CATAADEEETQYF.

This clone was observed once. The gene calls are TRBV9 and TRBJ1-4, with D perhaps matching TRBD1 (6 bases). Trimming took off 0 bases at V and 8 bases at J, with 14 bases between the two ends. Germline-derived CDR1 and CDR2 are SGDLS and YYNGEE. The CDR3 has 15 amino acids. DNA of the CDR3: TGTGCCAGCAGCGTAGGAGAGGGGCAGGGGGAAAAACTGTTTTTT. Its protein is CASSVGEGQGEKLFF.

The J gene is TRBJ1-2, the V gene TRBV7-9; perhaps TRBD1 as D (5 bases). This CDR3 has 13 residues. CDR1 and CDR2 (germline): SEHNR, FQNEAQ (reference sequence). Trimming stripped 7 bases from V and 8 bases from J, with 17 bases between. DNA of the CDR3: TGTGCCAGCACCTGGGGCGAGAGTGCCGGCTACACCTTC. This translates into CASTWGESAGYTF.

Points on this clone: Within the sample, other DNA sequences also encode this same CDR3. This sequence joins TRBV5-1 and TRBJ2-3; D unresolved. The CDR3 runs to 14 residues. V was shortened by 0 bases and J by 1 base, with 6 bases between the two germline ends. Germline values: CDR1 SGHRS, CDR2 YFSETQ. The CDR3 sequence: CASSLEAGTDTQYF. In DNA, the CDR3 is TGCGCCAGCAGCTTGGAAGCCGGCACAGATACGCAGTATTTT.

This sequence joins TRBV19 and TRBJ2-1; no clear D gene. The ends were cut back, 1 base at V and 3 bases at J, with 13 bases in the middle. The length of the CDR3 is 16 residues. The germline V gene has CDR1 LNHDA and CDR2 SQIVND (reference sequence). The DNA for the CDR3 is TGTGCCAGTAGTATAGGGCCCAGGCCCCTCTACAATGAGCAGTTCTTC. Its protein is CASSIGPRPLYNEQFF.

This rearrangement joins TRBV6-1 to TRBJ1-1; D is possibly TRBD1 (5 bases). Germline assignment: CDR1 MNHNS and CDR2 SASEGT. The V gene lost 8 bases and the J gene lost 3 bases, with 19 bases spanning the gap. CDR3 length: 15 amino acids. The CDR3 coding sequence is TGTGCCAGCTCGCTGGTCCAGGGATCGCACACTGAAGCTTTCTTT. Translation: CASSLVQGSHTEAFF.

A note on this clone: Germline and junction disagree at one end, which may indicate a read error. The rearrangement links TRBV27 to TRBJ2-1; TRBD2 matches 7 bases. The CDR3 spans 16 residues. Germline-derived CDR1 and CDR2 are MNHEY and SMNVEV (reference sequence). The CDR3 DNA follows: TGTGCCAGCAGTCCGGCCGGGACTATTTCCTCCAATGAGCAGTTCTTC. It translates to CASSPAGTISSNEQFF.

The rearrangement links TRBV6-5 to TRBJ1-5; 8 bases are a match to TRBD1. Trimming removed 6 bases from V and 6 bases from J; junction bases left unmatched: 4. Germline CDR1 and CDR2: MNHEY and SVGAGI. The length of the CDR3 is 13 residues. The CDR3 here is CASRRQGSQPQHF. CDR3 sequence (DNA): TGTGCCAGCAGGAGACAGGGGAGTCAGCCCCAGCATTTT.

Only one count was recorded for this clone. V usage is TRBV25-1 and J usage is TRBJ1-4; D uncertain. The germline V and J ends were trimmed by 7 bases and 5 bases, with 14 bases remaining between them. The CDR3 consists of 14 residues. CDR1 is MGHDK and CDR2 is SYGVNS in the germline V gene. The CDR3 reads CASTLRGGNEKLFF. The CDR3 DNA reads TGTGCCAGCACCTTGCGGGGAGGAAATGAAAAACTGTTTTTT.

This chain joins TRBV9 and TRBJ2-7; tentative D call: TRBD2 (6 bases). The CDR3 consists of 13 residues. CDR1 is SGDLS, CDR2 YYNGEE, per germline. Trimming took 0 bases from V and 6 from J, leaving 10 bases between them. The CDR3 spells CASSVAEGSEQYF. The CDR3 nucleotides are TGTGCCAGCAGCGTAGCGGAGGGGAGCGAGCAGTACTTC.

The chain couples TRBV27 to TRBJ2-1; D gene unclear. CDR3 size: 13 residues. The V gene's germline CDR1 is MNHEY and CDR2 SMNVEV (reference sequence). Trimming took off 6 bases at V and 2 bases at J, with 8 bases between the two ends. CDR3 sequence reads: CASRKATYNEQFF. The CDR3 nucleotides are TGTGCCAGCAGAAAAGCAACCTACAATGAGCAGTTCTTC.

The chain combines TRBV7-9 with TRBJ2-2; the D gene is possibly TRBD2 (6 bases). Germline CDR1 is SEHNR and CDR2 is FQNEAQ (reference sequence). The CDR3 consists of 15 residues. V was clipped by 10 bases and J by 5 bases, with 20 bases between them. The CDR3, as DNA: TGTGCCACGCCTACCCTGCTGGGGGGTACCGGGGAGCTGTTTTTT. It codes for CATPTLLGGTGELFF.

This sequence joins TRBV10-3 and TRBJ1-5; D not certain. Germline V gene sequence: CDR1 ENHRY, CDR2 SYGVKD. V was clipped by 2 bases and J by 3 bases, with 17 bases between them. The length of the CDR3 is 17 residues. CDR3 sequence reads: CAISEGLTSRYNQPQHF. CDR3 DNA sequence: TGTGCCATCAGTGAGGGATTGACATCGCGATACAATCAGCCCCAGCATTTT.

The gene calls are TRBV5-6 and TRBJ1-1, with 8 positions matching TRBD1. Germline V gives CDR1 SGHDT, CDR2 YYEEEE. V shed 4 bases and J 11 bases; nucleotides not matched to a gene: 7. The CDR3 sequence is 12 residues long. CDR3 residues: CASSAGTGWAFF. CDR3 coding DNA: TGTGCCAGCAGCGCCGGGACAGGATGGGCTTTCTTT.

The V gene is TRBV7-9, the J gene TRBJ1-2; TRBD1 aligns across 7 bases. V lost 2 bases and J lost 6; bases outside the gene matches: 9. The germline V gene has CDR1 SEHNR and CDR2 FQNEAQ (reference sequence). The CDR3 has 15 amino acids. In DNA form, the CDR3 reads TGTGCCAGCAGCTTACCCCTGACAGGGTTCCATGGCTACACCTTC. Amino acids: CASSLPLTGFHGYTF. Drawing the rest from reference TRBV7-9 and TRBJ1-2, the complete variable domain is DTGVSQNPRHKITKRGQNVTFRCDPISEHNRLYWYRQTLGQGPEFLTYFQNEAQLEKSRLLSDRFSAERPKGSFSTLEIQRTEQGDSAMYLCASSLPLTGFHGYTFGSGTRLTVV.

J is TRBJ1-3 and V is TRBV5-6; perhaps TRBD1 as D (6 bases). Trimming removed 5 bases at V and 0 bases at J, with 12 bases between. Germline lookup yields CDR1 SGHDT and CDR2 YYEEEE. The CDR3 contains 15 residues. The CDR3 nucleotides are TGTGCCAGCAGACCGTCGACAGGCTCTGGAAACACCATATATTTT. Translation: CASRPSTGSGNTIYF.

The CDR3 DNA reads as TGTGCCAGCAGCGTAGAGGGACAGGTGAACACCGGGGAGCTGTTTTTT. This encodes CASSVEGQVNTGELFF. This sequence joins TRBV9 and TRBJ2-2; TRBD1 matches at 8 bases. The CDR3 extends over 16 amino acids. Germline V CDR1 and CDR2: SGDLS, YYNGEE. V gave up 0 bases and J gave up 1 base; unmatched junction bases: 2.

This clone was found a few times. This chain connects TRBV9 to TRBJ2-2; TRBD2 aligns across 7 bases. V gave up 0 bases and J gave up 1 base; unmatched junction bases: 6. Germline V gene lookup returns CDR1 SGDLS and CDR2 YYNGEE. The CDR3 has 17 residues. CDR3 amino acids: CASSVGGPSGNTGELFF. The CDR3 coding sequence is TGTGCCAGCAGCGTAGGAGGTCCTAGCGGGAACACCGGGGAGCTGTTTTTT.

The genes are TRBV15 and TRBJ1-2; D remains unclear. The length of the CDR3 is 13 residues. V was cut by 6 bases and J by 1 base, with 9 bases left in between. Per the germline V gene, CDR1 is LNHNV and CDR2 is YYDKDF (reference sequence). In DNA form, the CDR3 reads TGTGCCACCAGTTTTCCGGGTAACTATGGCTACACCTTC. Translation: CATSFPGNYGYTF.

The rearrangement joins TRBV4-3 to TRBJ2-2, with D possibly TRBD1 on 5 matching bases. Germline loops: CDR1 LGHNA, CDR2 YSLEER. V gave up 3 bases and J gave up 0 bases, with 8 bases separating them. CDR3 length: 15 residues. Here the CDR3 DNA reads TGCGCCAGCAGCCAGGGGCCGACGAACACCGGGGAGCTGTTTTTT. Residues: CASSQGPTNTGELFF.

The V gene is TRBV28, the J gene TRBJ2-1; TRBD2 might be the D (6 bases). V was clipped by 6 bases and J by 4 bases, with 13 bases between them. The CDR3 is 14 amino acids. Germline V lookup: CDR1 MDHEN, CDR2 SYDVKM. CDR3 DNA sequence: TGTGCCAGCAGCCGATGGGGGGTTTACAATGAGCAGTTCTTC. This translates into CASSRWGVYNEQFF.

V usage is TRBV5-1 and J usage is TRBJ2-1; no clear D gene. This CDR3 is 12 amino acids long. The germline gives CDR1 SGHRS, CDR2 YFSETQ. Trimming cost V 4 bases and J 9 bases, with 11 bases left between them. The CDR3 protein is CASSPDWFEQFF. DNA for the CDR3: TGCGCCAGCAGCCCCGACTGGTTTGAGCAGTTCTTC.

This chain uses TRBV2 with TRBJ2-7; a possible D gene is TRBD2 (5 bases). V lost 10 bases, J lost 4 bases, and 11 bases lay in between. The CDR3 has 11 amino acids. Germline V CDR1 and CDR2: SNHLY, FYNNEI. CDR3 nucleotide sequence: TGTGCCATCGGTCGGGGTTACGAGCAGTACTTC. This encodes CAIGRGYEQYF.